These 10 T cell receptor beta chains share one sample of origin, sequenced in a study of identical twins. TCRdb re-called the 5' RACE reads through MiXCR, storing one row per CDR3 protein. The table shows 1.5 million to 2 million distinct CDR3 sequences, with less than 35% occurring only once. Input material: cord blood. Receptors were obtained from a newborn girl in good health.

The chain has TRBV27 and TRBJ1-2, with 9 bases fitting TRBD1. With V trimmed by 5 bases and J by 6 bases, 10 bases remained unmatched. The V gene's germline CDR1 is MNHEY and CDR2 SMNVEV (reference sequence). The CDR3 length is 15 residues. CDR3 sequence reads: CASSGDRASGNGYTF. The CDR3 DNA sequence: TGTGCCAGCAGTGGGGACAGGGCGTCTGGTAATGGCTACACCTTC.

The rearrangement joins TRBV7-2 to TRBJ1-2; TRBD1 matches at 9 bases. Germline CDR1 and CDR2: SGHTA and FQGNSA. After removal of 4 bases from V and 13 bases from J, the junction contained 10 bases not matched to a gene. The CDR3 has 13 residues. CDR3 bases: TGTGCCAGCAGCTCGATCCTGGACAGGGGTTTCACCTTC. Protein sequence: CASSSILDRGFTF.

This clonotype was seen a few times. CDR3 bases: TGTGCCAGCAGGCTCGGACACTTTTACGAGCAGTACTTC. This gives the protein CASRLGHFYEQYF. This chain joins TRBV28 and TRBJ2-7; tentatively, D is TRBD1 (5 bases). Germline V gene lookup returns CDR1 MDHEN and CDR2 SYDVKM. The CDR3 loop spans 13 amino acids. Between the trimmed V and J ends, which lost 6 bases and 4 bases, there was a span of 13 bases.

V gene TRBV20-1 combines with J gene TRBJ2-1; TRBD2 agrees at 8 bases. CDR1 and CDR2 (germline): DFQATT, SNEGSKA (reference sequence). V lost 5 bases and J lost 0; bases outside the gene matches: 6. CDR3 length: 15 residues. The CDR3 sequence: CSAPFSGDSYNEQFF. CDR3 in DNA: TGCAGTGCTCCATTTAGCGGGGACTCCTACAATGAGCAGTTCTTC.

The rearrangement uses TRBV19 and TRBJ1-4, with TRBD1 as a possible D gene (5 bases). The V gene lost 4 bases and the J gene lost 12 bases, with 9 bases spanning the gap. Looked up from germline, CDR1 is LNHDA and CDR2 is SQIVND (reference sequence). The CDR3 is 11 amino acids. The CDR3 protein is CASSTQGQLFF. CDR3 DNA: TGTGCCAGTAGTACCCAGGGACAACTGTTTTTT.

Points on this clonotype: One junction end does not reproduce the germline sequence, and a read error may be involved. The CDR3 here is CASSDSQGEAFF. CDR3 in DNA: TGTGCCAGCAGTGACTCGCAGGGTGAAGCTTTCTTT. The chain combines TRBV6-6 with TRBJ1-1; tentatively, D is TRBD1 (5 bases). The CDR3 sequence is 12 residues long. CDR1 and CDR2 from the germline V gene are MNHNY and SVGAGI (reference sequence).

DNA of the CDR3: TGTGCCAGCAGCCAAGAGCAGCGCGTAACCTACAATGAGCAGTACTTC. This codes for CASSQEQRVTYNEQYF. The J gene is TRBJ2-5, the V gene TRBV3-1, with D unclear. The CDR3 has 16 residues. Germline V lookup: CDR1 LGHDT, CDR2 YNNKEL (reference sequence). V was shortened by 0 bases and J by 11 bases, with 22 bases between the two germline ends.

This clonotype has just a few counts. The genes are TRBV25-1 and TRBJ1-2; TRBD1 matches at 8 bases. The length of the CDR3 is 17 residues. V lost 4 bases and J lost 3; bases outside the gene matches: 13. The germline gives CDR1 MGHDK, CDR2 SYGVNS. The CDR3 nucleotides read TGTGCCAGCAGTGGATTCCAGGGGGCCGCCTGGGACTATGGCTACACCTTC. Its protein is CASSGFQGAAWDYGYTF.

Comments on this clonotype: Compared with germline, one end of the junction differs, possibly owing to a read error. The J gene is TRBJ1-1, the V gene TRBV2; 10 nucleotides agree with TRBD1. CDR1 is SNHLY, CDR2 FYNNEI, per germline. The CDR3 sequence is 18 residues long. CDR3 in DNA: TGTGCCAGCAGCGAACCCCCCTGGGACAGGGGCTTTGACACTGAAACTTTCTTT. Translation gives CASSEPPWDRGFDTETFF.

This clonotype turned up a few times. The gene calls are TRBV4-1 and TRBJ2-5; D tentatively fits TRBD1 or TRBD2 (5 bases each). There are 15 residues in the CDR3. The germline CDR1 and CDR2 sequences are MGHRA and YSYEKL. V lost 0 bases, J lost 1 base, and 9 bases lay in between. CDR3 amino acids: CASSQDRGTQETQYF. CDR3 nucleotide sequence: TGCGCCAGCAGCCAAGATCGAGGGACCCAAGAGACCCAGTACTTC.